This passage covers 9 T cell receptor beta chains from one sample sequenced in a study of cytomegalovirus exposure and HLA in healthy donors. The PCR ran on 60 Vbeta and 13 Jbeta primers. The protocol was immunoSEQ multiplex PCR, while the TCRdb copy is restricted to in-frame clones and leaves out a portion. Of under 200,000 clones in the sample, almost 85% were seen once. Sequenced sample: PBMCs. These receptors all stem from a woman in her forties or fifties in good health and CMV-seronegative.

The chain combines TRBV4-2 with TRBJ1-1, with 8 bases lining up with TRBD1. This CDR3 region has 15 residues. With V trimmed by 2 bases and J by 5 bases, 7 bases remained unmatched. Germline CDR1 reads LGHNA; CDR2 reads YNFKEQ. The CDR3 protein is CASSQSGGGRTEAFF. In DNA form, the CDR3 reads TGTGCCAGCAGCCAATCAGGGGGCGGTCGGACTGAAGCTTTCTTT.

As for this clone: The junction does not match germline at one end; this may be a read error. The chain has TRBV7-9 and TRBJ2-7; tentative D call: TRBD1 (6 bases). Germline assignment: CDR1 SEHNR and CDR2 FQNEAQ (reference sequence). The CDR3 extends over 13 amino acids. The DNA of the CDR3 is TGTTCCAGCAGCCGACAGGAGTTCTACGAGCAGTACTTC. It translates to CSSSRQEFYEQYF.

The gene calls are TRBV19 and TRBJ2-7, with 9 nucleotides matching TRBD1. This CDR3 spans 13 amino acids. Trimming cost V 5 bases and J 3 bases; bases outside gene matches: 2. Germline V gives CDR1 LNHDA, CDR2 SQIVND (reference sequence). CDR3 amino acids: CASSRDRDYEQYF. CDR3 sequence (DNA): TGTGCCAGTAGTCGGGACAGGGACTACGAGCAGTACTTC. The full variable domain, in which reference TRBV19 and TRBJ2-7 provide the parts outside the CDR3, is DGGITQSPKYLFRKEGQNVTLSCEQNLNHDAMYWYRQDPGQGLRLIYYSQIVNDFQKGDIAEGYSVSREKKESFPLTVTSAQKNPTAFYLCASSRDRDYEQYFGPGTRLTVT.

This clone came up once. This chain connects TRBV6-1 to TRBJ2-1, with TRBD1 identical over 8 bases. CDR3 length: 15 residues. Germline CDR1 MNHNS, CDR2 SASEGT. J gave up 3 bases and V 6 bases, and 7 bases lay outside the gene matches. CDR3 sequence (DNA): TGTGCCAGCAGATTTGACAGGGGACTCTACAATGAGCAGTTCTTC. Translating it yields CASRFDRGLYNEQFF.

The chain is built from TRBV19 and TRBJ1-1, with D possibly TRBD1 on 5 matching bases. The CDR3 consists of 13 residues. Trimming pared 3 bases from V and 1 base from J, leaving 6 bases between. CDR1 and CDR2 from the germline V gene are LNHDA and SQIVND (reference sequence). In DNA form, the CDR3 reads TGTGCCAGTAGTATTACAGGGAACACTGAAGCTTTCTTT. It codes for CASSITGNTEAFF. Together with reference TRBV19 and TRBJ1-1, the CDR3 gives the full variable domain: DGGITQSPKYLFRKEGQNVTLSCEQNLNHDAMYWYRQDPGQGLRLIYYSQIVNDFQKGDIAEGYSVSREKKESFPLTVTSAQKNPTAFYLCASSITGNTEAFFGQGTRLTVV.

Points on this clone: Other DNA variants within this sample encode the same CDR3. This chain joins TRBV11-2 and TRBJ2-2; no clear D gene. V dropped 5 bases and J dropped 2 bases, with 6 bases sitting between them. This CDR3 is built from 13 residues. The germline gives CDR1 SGHAT, CDR2 FQNNGV. The CDR3 region has the DNA TGTGCCAGCAGCCCAACAAACACCGGGGAGCTGTTTTTT. Amino acids: CASSPTNTGELFF.

The chain employs TRBV4-1 and TRBJ1-6; D is perhaps TRBD1 (5 bases). Between the trimmed V and J ends, which lost 2 bases and 5 bases, there was a span of 10 bases. In germline, CDR1 is MGHRA, CDR2 YSYEKL. CDR3 length equals 15 residues. The CDR3 reads CASSQMVGDNSPLHF. CDR3 DNA: TGCGCCAGCAGCCAAATGGTAGGGGATAATTCACCCCTCCACTTT.

The chain has TRBV9 and TRBJ2-1; TRBD2 matches at 13 bases. V gave up 4 bases and J gave up 7 bases; unmatched junction bases: 5. Germline V gives CDR1 SGDLS, CDR2 YYNGEE. CDR3 length: 15 amino acids. The CDR3: CASSSRTSGRNEQFF. The CDR3 bases are TGTGCCAGCAGCTCCCGGACTAGCGGGAGAAATGAGCAGTTCTTC.

Of note for this clone: The DNA is omitted, as the CDR3 cannot be located on it reliably, and the CDR3 follows TCRdb's listing. The chain couples TRBV2 to TRBJ2-5; TRBD1, the D gene given by the table, was not confirmed from the DNA. From its first to its last residue, the CDR3 has 14 amino acids. CDR1 is SNHLY, CDR2 FYNNEI, per germline. CDR3 protein: CASSTSRGQETQYF.